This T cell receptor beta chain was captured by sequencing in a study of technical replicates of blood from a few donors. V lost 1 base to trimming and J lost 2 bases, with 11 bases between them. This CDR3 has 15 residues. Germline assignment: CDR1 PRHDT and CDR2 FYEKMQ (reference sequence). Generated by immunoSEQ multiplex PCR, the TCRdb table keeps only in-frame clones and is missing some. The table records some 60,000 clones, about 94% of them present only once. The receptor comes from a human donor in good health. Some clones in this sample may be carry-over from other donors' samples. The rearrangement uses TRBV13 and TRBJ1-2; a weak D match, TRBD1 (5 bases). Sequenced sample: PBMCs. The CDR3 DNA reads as TGTGCCAGCAGCTTAGAGGGGCAGGCGAACTATGGCTACACCTTC. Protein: CASSLEGQANYGYTF.